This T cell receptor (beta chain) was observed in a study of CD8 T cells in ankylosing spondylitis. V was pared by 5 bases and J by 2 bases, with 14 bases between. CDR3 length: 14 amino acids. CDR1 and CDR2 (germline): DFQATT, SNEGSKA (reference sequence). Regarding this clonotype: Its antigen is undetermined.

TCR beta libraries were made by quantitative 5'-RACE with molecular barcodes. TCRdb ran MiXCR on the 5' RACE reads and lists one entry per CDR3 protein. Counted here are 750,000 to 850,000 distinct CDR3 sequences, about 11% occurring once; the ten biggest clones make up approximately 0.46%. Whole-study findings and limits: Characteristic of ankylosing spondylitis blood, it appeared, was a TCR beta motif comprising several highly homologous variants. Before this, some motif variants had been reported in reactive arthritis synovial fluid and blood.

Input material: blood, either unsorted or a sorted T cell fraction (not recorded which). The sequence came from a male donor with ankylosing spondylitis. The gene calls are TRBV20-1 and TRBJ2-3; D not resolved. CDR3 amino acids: CSAPADQVTDTQYF. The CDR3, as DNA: TGCAGTGCTCCGGCGGACCAGGTCACAGATACGCAGTATTTT.